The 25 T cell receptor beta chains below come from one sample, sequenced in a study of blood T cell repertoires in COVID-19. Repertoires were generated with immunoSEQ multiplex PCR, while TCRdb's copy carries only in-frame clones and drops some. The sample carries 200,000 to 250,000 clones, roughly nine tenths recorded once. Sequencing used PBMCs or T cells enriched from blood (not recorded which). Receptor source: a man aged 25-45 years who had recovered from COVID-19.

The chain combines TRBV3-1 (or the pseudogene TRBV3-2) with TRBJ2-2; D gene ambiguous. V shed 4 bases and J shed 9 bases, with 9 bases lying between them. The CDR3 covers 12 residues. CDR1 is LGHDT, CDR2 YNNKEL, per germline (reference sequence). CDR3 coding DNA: TGTGCCAGCAGCCTTAATGTATGGGAGCTGTTTTTT. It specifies CASSLNVWELFF.

Here the CDR3 DNA reads TGTGCCAGCAGCCCCCAAACTAGCGGGGGGGTGGGGCAGTATTTT. It yields the protein CASSPQTSGGVGQYF. J is TRBJ2-3 and V is TRBV3-1 (or the pseudogene TRBV3-2); the match to TRBD2 covers 13 bases. In germline, CDR1 is LGHDT, CDR2 YNNKEL (reference sequence). The CDR3 loop spans 15 amino acids. The J segment lost 11 bases and the V segment lost 4 bases, leaving 9 bases of the junction unmatched.

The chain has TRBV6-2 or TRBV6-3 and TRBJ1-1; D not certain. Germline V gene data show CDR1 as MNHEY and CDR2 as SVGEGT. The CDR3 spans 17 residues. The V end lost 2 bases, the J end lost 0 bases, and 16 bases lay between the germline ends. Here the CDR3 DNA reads TGTGCCAGCAGTTACATCGACGGGGATGATTTGAACACTGAAGCTTTCTTT. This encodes CASSYIDGDDLNTEAFF.

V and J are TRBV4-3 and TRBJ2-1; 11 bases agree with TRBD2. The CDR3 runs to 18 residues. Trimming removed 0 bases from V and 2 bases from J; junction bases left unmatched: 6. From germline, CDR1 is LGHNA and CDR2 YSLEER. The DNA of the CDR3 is TGCGCCAGCAGCCAAGATTTCGCTAGCGGGGGGCCCTACAATGAGCAGTTCTTC. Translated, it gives CASSQDFASGGPYNEQFF.

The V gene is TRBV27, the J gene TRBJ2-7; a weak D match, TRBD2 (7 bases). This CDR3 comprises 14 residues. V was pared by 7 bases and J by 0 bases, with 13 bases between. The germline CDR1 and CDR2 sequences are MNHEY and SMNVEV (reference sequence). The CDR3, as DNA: TGTGCCAGCAAAGTGGGGGGGCACTCCTACGAGCAGTACTTC. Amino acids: CASKVGGHSYEQYF.

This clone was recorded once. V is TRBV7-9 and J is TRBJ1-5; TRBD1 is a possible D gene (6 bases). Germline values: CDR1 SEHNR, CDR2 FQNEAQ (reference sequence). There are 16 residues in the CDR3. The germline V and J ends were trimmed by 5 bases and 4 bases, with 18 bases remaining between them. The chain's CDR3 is CASSPQLGQKNQPQHF. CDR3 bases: TGTGCCAGCAGCCCCCAATTAGGACAGAAAAATCAGCCCCAGCATTTT.

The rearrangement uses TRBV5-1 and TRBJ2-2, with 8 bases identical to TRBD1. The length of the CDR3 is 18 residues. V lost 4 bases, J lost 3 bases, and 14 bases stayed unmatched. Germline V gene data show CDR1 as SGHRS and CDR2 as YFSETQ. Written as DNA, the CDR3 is TGCGCCAGCAGCCCAAGTCCCCAGGGGGCAGTGGACACCGGGGAGCTGTTTTTT. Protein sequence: CASSPSPQGAVDTGELFF.

This chain's CDR3 is CASSVSTGVRSPLHF. In DNA form, the CDR3 reads TGTGCCAGCAGCGTAAGTACCGGGGTTCGATCACCCCTCCACTTT. The V call is TRBV9, the J call TRBJ1-6; D not certain. V lost 1 base and J lost 10, with 15 bases in between. The CDR3 length is 15 residues. Germline V lookup: CDR1 SGDLS, CDR2 YYNGEE.

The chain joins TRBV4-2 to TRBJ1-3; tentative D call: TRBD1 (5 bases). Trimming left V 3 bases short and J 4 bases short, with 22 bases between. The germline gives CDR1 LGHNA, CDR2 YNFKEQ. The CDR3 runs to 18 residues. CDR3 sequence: CASSQIKYAGGGGNTIYF. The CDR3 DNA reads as TGTGCCAGCAGCCAGATAAAATATGCCGGGGGGGGAGGAAACACCATATATTTT.

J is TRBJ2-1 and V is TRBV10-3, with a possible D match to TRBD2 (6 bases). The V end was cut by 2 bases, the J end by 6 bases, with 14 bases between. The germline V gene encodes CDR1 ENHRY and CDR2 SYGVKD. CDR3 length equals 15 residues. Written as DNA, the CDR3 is TGTGCCATCAGTGAGGGGGTTCGGGAGAGCAATGAGCAGTTCTTC. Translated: CAISEGVRESNEQFF.

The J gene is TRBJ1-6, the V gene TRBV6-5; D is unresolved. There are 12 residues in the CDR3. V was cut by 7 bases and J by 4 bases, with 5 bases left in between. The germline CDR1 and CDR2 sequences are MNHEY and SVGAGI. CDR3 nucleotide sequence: TGTGCCAGCACCTTATATAATTCACCCCTCCACTTT. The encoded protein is CASTLYNSPLHF.

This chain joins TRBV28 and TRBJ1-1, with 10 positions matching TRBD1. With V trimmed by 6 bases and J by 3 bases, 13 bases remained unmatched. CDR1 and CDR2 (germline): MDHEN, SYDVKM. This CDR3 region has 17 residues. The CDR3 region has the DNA TGTGCCAGCAGACTAATGTTTTCGGACAGGGGGGACACTGAAGCTTTCTTT. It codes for CASRLMFSDRGDTEAFF.

CDR3 coding DNA: TGTGCCAGCAGCTTAGGTAGAGGGGGGGGTGAGCAGTTCTTC. This encodes CASSLGRGGGEQFF. V is TRBV7-2 and J is TRBJ2-1; D might be TRBD2 (7 bases). The V and J ends lost 1 base and 9 bases respectively, with 13 bases between them. Germline CDR1 reads SGHTA; CDR2 reads FQGNSA. The CDR3 runs to 14 residues. Full variable domain (rest looked up from reference TRBV7-2 and TRBJ2-1): GAGVSQSPSNKVTEKGKDVELRCDPISGHTALYWYRQSLGQGLEFLIYFQGNSAPDKSGLPSDRFSAERTGGSVSTLTIQRTQQEDSAVYLCASSLGRGGGEQFFGPGTRLTVL.

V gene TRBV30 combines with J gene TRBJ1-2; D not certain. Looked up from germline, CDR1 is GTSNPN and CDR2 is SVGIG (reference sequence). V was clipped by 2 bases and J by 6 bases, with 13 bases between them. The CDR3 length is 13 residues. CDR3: CAWSTAGSDGYTF. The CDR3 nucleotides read TGTGCCTGGAGTACCGCAGGCTCAGATGGCTACACCTTC.

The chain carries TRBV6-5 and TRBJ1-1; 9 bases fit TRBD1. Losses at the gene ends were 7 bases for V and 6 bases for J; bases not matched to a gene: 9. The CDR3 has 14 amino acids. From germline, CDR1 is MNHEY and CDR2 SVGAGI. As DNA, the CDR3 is TGTGCCAGCACCCAACAGGGGGCAAAGTCTGAAGCTTTCTTT. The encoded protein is CASTQQGAKSEAFF.

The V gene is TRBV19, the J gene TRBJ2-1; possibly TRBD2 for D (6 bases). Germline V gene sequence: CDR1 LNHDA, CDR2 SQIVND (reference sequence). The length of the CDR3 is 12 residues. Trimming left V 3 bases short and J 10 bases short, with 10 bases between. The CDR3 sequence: CASSIGTREQFF. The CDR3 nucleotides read TGTGCCAGTAGTATTGGGACTCGGGAGCAGTTCTTC.

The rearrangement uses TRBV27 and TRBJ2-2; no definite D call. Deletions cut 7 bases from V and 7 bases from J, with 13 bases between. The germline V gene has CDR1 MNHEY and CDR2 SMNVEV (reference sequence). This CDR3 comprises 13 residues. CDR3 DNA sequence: TGTGCCAGCACCCAAAACCTATACGGGGAGCTGTTTTTT. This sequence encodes CASTQNLYGELFF.

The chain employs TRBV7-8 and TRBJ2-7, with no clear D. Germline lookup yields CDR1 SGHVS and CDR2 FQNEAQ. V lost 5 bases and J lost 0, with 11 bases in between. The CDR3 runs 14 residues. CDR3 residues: CASSRTASSYEQYF. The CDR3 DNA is TGTGCCAGCAGCCGCACCGCCAGCTCCTACGAGCAGTACTTC.

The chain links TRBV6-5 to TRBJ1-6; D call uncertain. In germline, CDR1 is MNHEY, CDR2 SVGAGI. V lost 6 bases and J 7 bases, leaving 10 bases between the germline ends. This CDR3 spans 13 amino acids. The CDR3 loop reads CASRQSRNSPLHF. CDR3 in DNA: TGTGCCAGCAGACAGAGCCGAAATTCACCCCTCCACTTT.

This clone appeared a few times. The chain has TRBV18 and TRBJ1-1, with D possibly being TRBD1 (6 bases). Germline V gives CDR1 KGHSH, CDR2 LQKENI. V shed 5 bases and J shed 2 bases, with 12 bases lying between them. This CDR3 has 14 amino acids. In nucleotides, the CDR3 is TGTGCCAGCTCATTCTTGGACAGTAACACTGAAGCTTTCTTT. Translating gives CASSFLDSNTEAFF.

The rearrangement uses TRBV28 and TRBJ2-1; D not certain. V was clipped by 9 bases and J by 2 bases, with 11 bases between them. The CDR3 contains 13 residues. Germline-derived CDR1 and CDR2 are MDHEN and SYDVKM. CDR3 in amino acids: CASTAPPYNEQFF. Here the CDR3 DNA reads TGTGCCAGTACCGCGCCCCCCTACAATGAGCAGTTCTTC. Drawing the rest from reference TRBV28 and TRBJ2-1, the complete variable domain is DVKVTQSSRYLVKRTGEKVFLECVQDMDHENMFWYRQDPGLGLRLIYFSYDVKMKEKGDIPEGYSVSREKKERFSLILESASTNQTSMYLCASTAPPYNEQFFGPGTRLTVL.

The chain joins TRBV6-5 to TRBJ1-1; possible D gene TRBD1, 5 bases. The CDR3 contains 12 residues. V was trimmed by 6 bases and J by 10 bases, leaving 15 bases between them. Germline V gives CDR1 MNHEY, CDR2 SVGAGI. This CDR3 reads CASSQGTSVAFF. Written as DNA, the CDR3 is TGTGCCAGCAGCCAAGGGACTTCCGTAGCTTTCTTT.

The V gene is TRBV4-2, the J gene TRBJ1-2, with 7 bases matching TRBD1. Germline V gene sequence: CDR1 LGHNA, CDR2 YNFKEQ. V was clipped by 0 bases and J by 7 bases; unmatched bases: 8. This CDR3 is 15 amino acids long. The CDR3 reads CASSQDQGGLGGYTF. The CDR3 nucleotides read TGTGCCAGCAGCCAAGATCAGGGGGGCCTCGGTGGCTACACCTTC.

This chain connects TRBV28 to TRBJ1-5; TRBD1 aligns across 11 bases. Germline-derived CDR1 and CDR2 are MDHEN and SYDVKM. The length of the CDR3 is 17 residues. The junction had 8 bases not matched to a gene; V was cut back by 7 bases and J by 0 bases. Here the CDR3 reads CASNGQGAGYSNQPQHF. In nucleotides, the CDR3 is TGTGCCAGCAACGGACAGGGGGCGGGTTATAGCAATCAGCCCCAGCATTTT.

CDR3: CASSYSTGLDGYTF. CDR3 nucleotide sequence: TGTGCCAGCAGTTACTCAACAGGTCTCGATGGCTACACCTTC. The chain links TRBV6-5 to TRBJ1-2, with TRBD1 as a possible D gene (5 bases). V gave up 0 bases and J gave up 6 bases, with 11 bases separating them. The CDR3 covers 14 residues. In germline, CDR1 is MNHEY, CDR2 SVGAGI.